The clone carrying this TCR beta chain was seen repeatedly, ten times or more. The antigen is not known. The record originates from a study of T cells in Graves' hyperthyroidism and ophthalmopathy. Study-wide findings and caveats: It was a median approximately 6.9 months before onset that the model predicted ophthalmopathy.

TCR beta CDR3 regions were amplified from RNA. Researchers ran a first-round RT-PCR on the TCR CDR3 using the HTBI primer set. TCRdb re-analysed the multiplex PCR reads in MiXCR, keeping a single row per CDR3 protein. The sample shows 550,000 to 600,000 distinct CDR3 sequences, just over 45% of them seen only once. The TCR sequence derives from an adult woman with Graves' disease, either hyperthyroidism or ophthalmopathy (not recorded which). Material: peripheral blood or thyroid tissue (not recorded which).

The CDR3 bases are TGTGCCATCAGTGACCTGGGACTCTATGGCTACACCTTC. Translation gives CAISDLGLYGYTF. The chain couples TRBV10-3 to TRBJ1-2; tentatively, D is TRBD1 (5 bases). Germline-derived CDR1 and CDR2 are ENHRY and SYGVKD. This CDR3 is 13 amino acids long. V was cut by 3 bases and J by 4 bases, with 9 bases left in between.